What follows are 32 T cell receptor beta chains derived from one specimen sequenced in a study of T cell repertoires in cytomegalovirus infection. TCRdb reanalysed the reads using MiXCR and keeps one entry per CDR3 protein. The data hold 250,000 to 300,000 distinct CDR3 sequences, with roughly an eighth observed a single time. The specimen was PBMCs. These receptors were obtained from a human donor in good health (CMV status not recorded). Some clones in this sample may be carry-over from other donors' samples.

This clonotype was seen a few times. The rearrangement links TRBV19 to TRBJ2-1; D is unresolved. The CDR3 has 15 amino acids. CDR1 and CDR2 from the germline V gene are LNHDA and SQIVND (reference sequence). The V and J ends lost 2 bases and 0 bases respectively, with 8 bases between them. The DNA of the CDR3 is TGTGCCAGTAGTATAAAGTCGAGCTCCTACAATGAGCAGTTCTTC. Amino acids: CASSIKSSSYNEQFF.

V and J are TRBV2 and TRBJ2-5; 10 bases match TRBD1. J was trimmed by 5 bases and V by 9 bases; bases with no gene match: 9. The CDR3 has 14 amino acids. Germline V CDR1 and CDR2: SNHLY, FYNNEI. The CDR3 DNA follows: TGTGCCAGTCGAGCCCGACAGGGGGCTGAGACCCAGTACTTC. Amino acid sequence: CASRARQGAETQYF.

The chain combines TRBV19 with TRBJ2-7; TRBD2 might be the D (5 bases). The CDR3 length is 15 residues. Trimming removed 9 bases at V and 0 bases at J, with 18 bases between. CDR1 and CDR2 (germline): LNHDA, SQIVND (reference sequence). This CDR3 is CARSPSGSSSYEQYF. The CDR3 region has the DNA TGTGCCAGAAGTCCCTCGGGGAGCAGCTCCTACGAGCAGTACTTC.

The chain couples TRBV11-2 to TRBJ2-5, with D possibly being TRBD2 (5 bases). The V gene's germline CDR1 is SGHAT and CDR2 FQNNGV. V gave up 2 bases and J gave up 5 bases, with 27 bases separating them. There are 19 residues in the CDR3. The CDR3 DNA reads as TGTGCCAGCAGCTTATTCAGCGGAGAGGTGGCTGTGTTTCGGGAGACCCAGTACTTC. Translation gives CASSLFSGEVAVFRETQYF.

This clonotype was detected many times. The CDR3 sequence is CASSLAGQGGWNEQYF. The CDR3 DNA reads TGTGCCAGCAGCTTAGCGGGACAGGGAGGTTGGAACGAGCAGTACTTC. The rearrangement links TRBV7-2 to TRBJ2-7; 9 bases are shared with TRBD1. The CDR3 contains 16 residues. Trimming took 0 bases from V and 5 from J; bases not matched to a gene: 8. Germline V gene sequence: CDR1 SGHTA, CDR2 FQGNSA.

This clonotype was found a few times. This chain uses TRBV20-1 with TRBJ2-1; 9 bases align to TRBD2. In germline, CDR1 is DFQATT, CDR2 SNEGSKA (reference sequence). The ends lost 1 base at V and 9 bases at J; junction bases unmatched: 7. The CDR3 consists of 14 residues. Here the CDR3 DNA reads TGCAGTGCTAGAGGGGCGGGAGGGACTGGTGAGCAGTTCTTC. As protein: CSARGAGGTGEQFF.

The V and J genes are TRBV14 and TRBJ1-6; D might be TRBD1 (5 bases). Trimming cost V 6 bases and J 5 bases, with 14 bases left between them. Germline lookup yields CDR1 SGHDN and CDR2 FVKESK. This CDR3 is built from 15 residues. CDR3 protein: CASRRTGYNNSPLHF. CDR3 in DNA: TGTGCCAGCAGACGTACAGGTTACAATAATTCACCCCTCCACTTT.

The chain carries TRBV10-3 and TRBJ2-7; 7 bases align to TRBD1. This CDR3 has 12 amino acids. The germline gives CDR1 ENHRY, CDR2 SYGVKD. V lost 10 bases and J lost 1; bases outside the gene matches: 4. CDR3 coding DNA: TGTGCCACCGCAGGGGGTTCCTACGAGCAGTACTTC. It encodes CATAGGSYEQYF.

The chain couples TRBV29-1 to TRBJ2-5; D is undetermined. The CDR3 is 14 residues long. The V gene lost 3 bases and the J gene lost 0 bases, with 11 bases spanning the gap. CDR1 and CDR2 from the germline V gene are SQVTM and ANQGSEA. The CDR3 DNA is TGCAGCGTTGACGATTCGGTGTACCAAGAGACCCAGTACTTC. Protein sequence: CSVDDSVYQETQYF.

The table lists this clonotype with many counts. The CDR3 spells CASSPMGPSSGNTIYF. Written as DNA, the CDR3 is TGTGCCAGCAGCCCAATGGGGCCCAGCTCTGGAAACACCATATATTTT. V is TRBV7-2 and J is TRBJ1-3; a weak D match, TRBD1 (5 bases). CDR3 length equals 16 residues. The V gene lost 5 bases and the J gene lost 0 bases, with 14 bases spanning the gap. Germline assignment: CDR1 SGHTA and CDR2 FQGNSA.

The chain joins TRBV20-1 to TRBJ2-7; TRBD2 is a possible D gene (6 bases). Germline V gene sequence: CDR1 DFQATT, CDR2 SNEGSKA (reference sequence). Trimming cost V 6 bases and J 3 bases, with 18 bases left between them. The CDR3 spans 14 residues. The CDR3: CSALSDQGLYEQYF. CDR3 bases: TGCAGTGCCCTTTCTGATCAGGGACTCTACGAGCAGTACTTC.

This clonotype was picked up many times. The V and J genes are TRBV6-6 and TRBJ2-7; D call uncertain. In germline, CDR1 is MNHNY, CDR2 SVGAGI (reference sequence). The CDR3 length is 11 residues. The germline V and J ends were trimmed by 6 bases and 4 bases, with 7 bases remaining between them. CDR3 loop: CASRELYEQYF. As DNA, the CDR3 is TGTGCCAGCAGGGAGCTTTACGAGCAGTACTTC.

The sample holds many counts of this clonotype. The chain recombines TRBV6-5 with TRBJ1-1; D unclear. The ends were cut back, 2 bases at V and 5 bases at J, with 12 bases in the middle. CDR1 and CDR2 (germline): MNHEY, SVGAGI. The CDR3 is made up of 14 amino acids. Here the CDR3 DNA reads TGTGCCAGCAGTTACATCGGAATAGGGACTGAAGCTTTCTTT. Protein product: CASSYIGIGTEAFF.

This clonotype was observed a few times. DNA of the CDR3: TGTGCCAGCAGCAAAGGGTGGGGTTCTCGGTCACCCCTCCACTTT. Amino acids: CASSKGWGSRSPLHF. This chain links TRBV7-9 with TRBJ1-6; D unresolved. The germline V and J ends were trimmed by 5 bases and 10 bases, with 18 bases remaining between them. The germline CDR1 and CDR2 sequences are SEHNR and FQNEAQ (reference sequence). This CDR3 is 15 amino acids long.

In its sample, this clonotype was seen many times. CDR3 residues: CASGLVGETQYF. The CDR3 region has the DNA TGTGCTAGTGGTTTGGTAGGCGAGACCCAGTACTTC. The chain recombines TRBV12-5 with TRBJ2-5; no firm D call. Trimming left V 0 bases short and J 5 bases short, with 4 bases between. This CDR3 contains 12 residues. Germline V CDR1 and CDR2: LGHNT, FRNRAP.

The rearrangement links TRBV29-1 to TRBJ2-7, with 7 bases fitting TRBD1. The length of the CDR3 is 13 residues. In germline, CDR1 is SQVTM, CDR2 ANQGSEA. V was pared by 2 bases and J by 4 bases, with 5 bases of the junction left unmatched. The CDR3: CSVESGGIYEQYF. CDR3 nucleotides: TGCAGCGTTGAATCAGGGGGTATATACGAGCAGTACTTC.

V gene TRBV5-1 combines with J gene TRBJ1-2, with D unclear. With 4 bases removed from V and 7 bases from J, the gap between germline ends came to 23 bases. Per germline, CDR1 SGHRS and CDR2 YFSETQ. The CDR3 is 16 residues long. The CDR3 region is CASSQADGRPYVGYTF. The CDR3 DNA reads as TGCGCCAGCAGCCAAGCGGACGGGAGACCTTATGTTGGCTACACCTTC.

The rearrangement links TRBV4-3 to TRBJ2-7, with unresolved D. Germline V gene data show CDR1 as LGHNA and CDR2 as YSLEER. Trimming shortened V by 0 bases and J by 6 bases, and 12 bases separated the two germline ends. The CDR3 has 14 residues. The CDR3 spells CASSQDLDQSEQYF. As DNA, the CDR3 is TGCGCCAGCAGCCAAGACCTTGATCAGAGCGAGCAGTACTTC.

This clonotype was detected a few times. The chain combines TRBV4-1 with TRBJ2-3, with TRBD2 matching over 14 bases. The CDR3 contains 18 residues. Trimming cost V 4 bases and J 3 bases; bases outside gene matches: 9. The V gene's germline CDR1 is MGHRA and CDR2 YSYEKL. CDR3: CASSRLAGGPKETDTQYF. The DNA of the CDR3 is TGCGCCAGCAGCCGACTAGCGGGAGGGCCGAAAGAGACAGATACGCAGTATTTT.

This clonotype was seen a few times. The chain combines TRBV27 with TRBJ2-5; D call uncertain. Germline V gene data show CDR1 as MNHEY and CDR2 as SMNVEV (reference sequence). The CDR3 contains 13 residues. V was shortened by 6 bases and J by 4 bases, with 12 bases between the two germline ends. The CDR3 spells CASREGLVETQYF. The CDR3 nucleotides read TGTGCCAGCAGGGAAGGGCTTGTAGAGACCCAGTACTTC.

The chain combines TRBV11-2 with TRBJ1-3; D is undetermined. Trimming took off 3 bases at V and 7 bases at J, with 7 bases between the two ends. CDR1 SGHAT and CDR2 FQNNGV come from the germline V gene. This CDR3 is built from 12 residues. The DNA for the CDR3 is TGTGCCAGCAGCTTGGGGTTGAACACCATATATTTT. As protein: CASSLGLNTIYF. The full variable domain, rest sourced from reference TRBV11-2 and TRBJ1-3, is EAGVAQSPRYKIIEKRQSVAFWCNPISGHATLYWYQQILGQGPKLLIQFQNNGVVDDSQLPKDRFSAERLKGVDSTLKIQPAKLEDSAVYLCASSLGLNTIYFGEGSWLTVV.

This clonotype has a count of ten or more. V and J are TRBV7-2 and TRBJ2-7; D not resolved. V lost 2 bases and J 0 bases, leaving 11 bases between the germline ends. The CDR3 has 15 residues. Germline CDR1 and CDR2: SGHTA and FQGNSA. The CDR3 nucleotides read TGTGCCAGCAGCTTAAGGTTCCTGGTCTCCTACGAGCAGTACTTC. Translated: CASSLRFLVSYEQYF.

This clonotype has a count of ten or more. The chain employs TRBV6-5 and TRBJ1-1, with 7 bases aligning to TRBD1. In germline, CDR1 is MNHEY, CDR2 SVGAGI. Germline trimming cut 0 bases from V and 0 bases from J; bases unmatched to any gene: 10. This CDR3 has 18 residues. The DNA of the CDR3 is TGTGCCAGCAGTTACTCAAGGACAGGCCGAACAATGAACACTGAAGCTTTCTTT. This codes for CASSYSRTGRTMNTEAFF.

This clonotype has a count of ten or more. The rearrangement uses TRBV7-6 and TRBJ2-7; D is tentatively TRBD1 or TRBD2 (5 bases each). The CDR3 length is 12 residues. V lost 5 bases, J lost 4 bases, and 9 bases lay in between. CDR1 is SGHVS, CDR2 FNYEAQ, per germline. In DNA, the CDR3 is TGTGCCAGCAGCCGGGACGGATACGAGCAGTACTTC. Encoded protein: CASSRDGYEQYF.

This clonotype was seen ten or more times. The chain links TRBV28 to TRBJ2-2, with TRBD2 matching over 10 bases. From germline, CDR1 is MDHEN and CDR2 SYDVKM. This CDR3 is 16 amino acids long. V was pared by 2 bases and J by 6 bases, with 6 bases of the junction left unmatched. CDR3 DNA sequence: TGTGCCAGCAGTTTAGAGGCTAGCGGGAGCTCCGGGGAGCTGTTTTTT. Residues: CASSLEASGSSGELFF.

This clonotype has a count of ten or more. CDR3 in amino acids: CASSQDPSIGREKLFF. In nucleotides, the CDR3 is TGCGCCAGCAGCCAAGATCCGTCCATCGGCCGTGAAAAACTGTTTTTT. This chain links TRBV4-1 with TRBJ1-4; D uncertain. The V end was cut by 0 bases, the J end by 7 bases, with 15 bases between. In germline, CDR1 is MGHRA, CDR2 YSYEKL. CDR3 length equals 16 residues.

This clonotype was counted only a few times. The CDR3, as DNA: TGTGCCAGCAGCTTTGGTCCCTCGGGTGATACGCAGTATTTT. It encodes CASSFGPSGDTQYF. The V call is TRBV11-2, the J call TRBJ2-3; no definite D call. The CDR3 sequence is 14 residues long. Germline V gene lookup returns CDR1 SGHAT and CDR2 FQNNGV. V lost 3 bases and J lost 6, with 13 bases in between. The whole variable domain, remainder taken from reference TRBV11-2 and TRBJ2-3, is EAGVAQSPRYKIIEKRQSVAFWCNPISGHATLYWYQQILGQGPKLLIQFQNNGVVDDSQLPKDRFSAERLKGVDSTLKIQPAKLEDSAVYLCASSFGPSGDTQYFGPGTRLTVL.

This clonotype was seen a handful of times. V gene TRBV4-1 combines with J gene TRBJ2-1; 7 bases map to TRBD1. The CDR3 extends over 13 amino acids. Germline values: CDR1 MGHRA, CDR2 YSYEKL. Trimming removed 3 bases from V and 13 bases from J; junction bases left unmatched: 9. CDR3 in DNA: TGCGCCAGCAGCCAGACCCGGACAGGTCGCCAGTTCTTC. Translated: CASSQTRTGRQFF.

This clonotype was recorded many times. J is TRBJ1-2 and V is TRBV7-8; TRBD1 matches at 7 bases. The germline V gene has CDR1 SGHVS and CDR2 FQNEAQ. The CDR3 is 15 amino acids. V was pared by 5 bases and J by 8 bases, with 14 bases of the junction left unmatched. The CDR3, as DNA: TGTGCCAGCAGCCCCGACCCTAGACAGGGTGGCGGCTACACCTTC. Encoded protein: CASSPDPRQGGGYTF.

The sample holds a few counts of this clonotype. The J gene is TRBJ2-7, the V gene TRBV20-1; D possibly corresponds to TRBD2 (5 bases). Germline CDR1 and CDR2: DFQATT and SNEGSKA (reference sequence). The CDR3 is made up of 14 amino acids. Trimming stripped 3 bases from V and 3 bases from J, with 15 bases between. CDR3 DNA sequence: TGCAGTGCTAGGTACCCGGGGAGCGGCTACGAGCAGTACTTC. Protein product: CSARYPGSGYEQYF.

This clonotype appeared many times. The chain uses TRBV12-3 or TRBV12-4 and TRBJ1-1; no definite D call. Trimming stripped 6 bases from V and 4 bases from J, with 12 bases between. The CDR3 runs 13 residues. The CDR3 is CASRLSPLTEAFF. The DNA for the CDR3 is TGTGCCAGCAGACTAAGCCCCCTCACTGAAGCTTTCTTT.

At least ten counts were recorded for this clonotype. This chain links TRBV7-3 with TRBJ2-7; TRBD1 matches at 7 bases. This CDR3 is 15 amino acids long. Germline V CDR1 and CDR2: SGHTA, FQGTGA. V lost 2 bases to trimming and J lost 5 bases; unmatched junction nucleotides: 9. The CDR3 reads CASSLSDSGTDEQYF. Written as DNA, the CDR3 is TGTGCCAGCAGCTTATCGGACTCCGGGACAGACGAGCAGTACTTC.